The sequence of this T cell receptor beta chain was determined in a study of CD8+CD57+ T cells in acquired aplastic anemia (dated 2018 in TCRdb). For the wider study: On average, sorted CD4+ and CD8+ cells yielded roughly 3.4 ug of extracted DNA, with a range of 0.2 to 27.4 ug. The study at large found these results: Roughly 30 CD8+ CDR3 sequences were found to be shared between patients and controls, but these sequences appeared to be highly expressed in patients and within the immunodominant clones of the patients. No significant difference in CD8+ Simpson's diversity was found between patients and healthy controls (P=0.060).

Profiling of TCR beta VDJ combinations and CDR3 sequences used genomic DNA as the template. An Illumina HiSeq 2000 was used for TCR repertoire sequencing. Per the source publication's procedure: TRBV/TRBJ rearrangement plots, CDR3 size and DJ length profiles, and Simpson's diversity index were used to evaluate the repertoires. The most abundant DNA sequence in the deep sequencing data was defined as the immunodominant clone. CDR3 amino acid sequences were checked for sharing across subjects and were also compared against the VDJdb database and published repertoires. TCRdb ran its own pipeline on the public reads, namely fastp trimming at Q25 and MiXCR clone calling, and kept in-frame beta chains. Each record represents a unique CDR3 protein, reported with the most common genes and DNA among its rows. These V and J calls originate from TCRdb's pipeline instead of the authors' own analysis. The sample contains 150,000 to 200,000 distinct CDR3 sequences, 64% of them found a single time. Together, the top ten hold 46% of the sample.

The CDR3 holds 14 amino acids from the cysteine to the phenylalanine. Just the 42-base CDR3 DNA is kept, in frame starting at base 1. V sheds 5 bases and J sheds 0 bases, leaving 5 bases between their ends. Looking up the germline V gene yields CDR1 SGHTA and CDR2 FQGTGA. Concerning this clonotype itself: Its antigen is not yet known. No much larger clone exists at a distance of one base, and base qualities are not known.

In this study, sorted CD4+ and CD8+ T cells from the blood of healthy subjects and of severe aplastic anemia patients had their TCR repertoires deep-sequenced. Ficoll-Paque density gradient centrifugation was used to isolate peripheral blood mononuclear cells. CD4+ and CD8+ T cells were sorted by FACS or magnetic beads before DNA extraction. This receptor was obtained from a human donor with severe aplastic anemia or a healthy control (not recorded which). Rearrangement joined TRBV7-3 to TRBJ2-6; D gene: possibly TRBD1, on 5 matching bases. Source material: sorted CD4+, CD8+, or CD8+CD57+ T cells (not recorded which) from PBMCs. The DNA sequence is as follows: TGTGCCAGCAGCAGGGGCTCTGGGGCCAACGTCCTGACTTTC. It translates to CASSRGSGANVLTF.